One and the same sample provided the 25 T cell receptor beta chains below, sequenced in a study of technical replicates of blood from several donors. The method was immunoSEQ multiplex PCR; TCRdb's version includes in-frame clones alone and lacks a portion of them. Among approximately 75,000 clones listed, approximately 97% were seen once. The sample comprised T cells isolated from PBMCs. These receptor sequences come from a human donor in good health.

The CDR3 loop is CASREIAGSSYNEQFF. DNA for the CDR3: TGTGCCAGCAGAGAAATAGCGGGGAGCTCCTACAATGAGCAGTTCTTC. The chain uses TRBV6-4 and TRBJ2-1; TRBD2 matches at 8 bases. V was clipped by 6 bases and J by 0 bases; unmatched bases: 7. Germline CDR1 MRHNA, CDR2 SNTAGT. The CDR3 length is 16 residues.

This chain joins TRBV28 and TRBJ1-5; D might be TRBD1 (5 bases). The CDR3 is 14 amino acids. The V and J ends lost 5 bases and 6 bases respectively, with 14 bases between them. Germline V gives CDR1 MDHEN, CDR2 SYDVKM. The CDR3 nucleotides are TGTGCCAGCAGTGGGGACGGGGGAGGTCAGCCCCAGCATTTT. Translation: CASSGDGGGQPQHF.

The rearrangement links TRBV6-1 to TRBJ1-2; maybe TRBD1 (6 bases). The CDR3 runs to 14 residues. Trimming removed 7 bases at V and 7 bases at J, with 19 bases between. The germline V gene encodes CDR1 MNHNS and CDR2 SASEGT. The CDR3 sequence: CASITQGFFSGYTF. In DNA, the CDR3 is TGTGCCAGCATCACACAGGGCTTTTTTTCTGGCTACACCTTC.

As DNA, the CDR3 is TGCGCCAGCAGCCAAGTGGGTGGGCAGGGGGCCGAGACCCAGTACTTC. Protein: CASSQVGGQGAETQYF. The chain recombines TRBV4-1 with TRBJ2-5, with TRBD1 matching 8 bases. This CDR3 has 16 amino acids. Germline V gene data show CDR1 as MGHRA and CDR2 as YSYEKL. V lost 1 base to trimming and J lost 5 bases; unmatched junction nucleotides: 9.

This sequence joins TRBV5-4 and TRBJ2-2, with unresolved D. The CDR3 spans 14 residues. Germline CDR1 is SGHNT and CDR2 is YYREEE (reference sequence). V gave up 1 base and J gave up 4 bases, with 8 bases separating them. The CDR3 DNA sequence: TGTGCCAGCAGCTTGCAAAAGAGCACCGGGGAGCTGTTTTTT. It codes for CASSLQKSTGELFF. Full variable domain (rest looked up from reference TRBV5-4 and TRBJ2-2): ETGVTQSPTHLIKTRGQQVTLRCSSQSGHNTVSWYQQALGQGPQFIFQYYREEENGRGNFPPRFSGLQFPNYSSELNVNALELDDSALYLCASSLQKSTGELFFGEGSRLTVL.

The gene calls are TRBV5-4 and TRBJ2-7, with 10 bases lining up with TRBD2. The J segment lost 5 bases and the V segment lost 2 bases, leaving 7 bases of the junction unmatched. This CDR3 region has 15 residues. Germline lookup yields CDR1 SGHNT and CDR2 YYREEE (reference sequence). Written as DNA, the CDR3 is TGTGCCAGCAGCTTCCCGGCTAGCGGGAGACACGAGCAGTACTTC. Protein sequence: CASSFPASGRHEQYF.

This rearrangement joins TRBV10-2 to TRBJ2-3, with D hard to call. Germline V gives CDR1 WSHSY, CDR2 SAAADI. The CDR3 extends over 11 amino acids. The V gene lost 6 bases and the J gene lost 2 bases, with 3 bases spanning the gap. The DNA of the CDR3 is TGCGCCAGCAGGTACACAGATACGCAGTATTTT. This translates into CASRYTDTQYF.

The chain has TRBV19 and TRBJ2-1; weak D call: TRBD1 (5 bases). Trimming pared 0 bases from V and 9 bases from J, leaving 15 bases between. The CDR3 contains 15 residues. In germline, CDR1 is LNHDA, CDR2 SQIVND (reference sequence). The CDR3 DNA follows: TGTGCCAGTAGTATAGATAGGGGCGCGGACGGTGAGCAGTTCTTC. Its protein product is CASSIDRGADGEQFF. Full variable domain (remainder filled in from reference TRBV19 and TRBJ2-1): DGGITQSPKYLFRKEGQNVTLSCEQNLNHDAMYWYRQDPGQGLRLIYYSQIVNDFQKGDIAEGYSVSREKKESFPLTVTSAQKNPTAFYLCASSIDRGADGEQFFGPGTRLTVL.

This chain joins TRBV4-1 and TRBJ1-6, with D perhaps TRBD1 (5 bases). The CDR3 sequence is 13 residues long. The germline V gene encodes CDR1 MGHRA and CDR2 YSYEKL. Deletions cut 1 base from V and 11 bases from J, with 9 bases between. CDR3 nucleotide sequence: TGCGCCAGCAGCCAAGTCGGGGGAGCACCCCTCCACTTT. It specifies CASSQVGGAPLHF.

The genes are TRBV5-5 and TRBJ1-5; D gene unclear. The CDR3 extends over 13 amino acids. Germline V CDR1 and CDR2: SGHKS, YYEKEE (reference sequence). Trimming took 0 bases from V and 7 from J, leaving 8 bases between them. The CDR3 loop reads CASSLGGDQPQHF. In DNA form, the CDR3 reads TGTGCCAGCAGCTTGGGAGGAGACCAGCCCCAGCATTTT. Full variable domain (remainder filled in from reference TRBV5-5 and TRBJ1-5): DAGVTQSPTHLIKTRGQQVTLRCSPISGHKSVSWYQQVLGQGPQFIFQYYEKEERGRGNFPDRFSARQFPNYSSELNVNALLLGDSALYLCASSLGGDQPQHFGDGTRLSIL.

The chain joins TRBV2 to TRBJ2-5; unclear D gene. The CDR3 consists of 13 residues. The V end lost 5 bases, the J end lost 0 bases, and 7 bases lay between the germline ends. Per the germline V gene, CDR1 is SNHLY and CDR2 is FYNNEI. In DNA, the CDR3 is TGTGCCAGCAGTATGTCGTACCAAGAGACCCAGTACTTC. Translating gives CASSMSYQETQYF.

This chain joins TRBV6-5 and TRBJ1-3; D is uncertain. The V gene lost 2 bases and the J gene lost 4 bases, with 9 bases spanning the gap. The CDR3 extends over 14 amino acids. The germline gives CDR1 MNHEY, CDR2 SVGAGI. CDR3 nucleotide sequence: TGTGCCAGCAGTTACAATCGTGCGGGAAACACCATATATTTT. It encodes CASSYNRAGNTIYF.

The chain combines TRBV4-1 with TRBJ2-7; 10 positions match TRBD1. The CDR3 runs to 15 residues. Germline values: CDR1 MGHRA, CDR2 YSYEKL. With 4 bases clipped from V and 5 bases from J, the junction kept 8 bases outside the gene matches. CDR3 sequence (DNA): TGCGCCAGCAGCCCAGGGACAGGGGAAGGGGACGAGCAGTACTTC. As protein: CASSPGTGEGDEQYF.

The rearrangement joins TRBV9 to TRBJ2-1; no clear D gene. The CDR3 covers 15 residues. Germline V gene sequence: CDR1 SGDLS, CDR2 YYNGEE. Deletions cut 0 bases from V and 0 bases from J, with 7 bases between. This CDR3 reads CASSVDESSYNEQFF. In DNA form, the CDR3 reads TGTGCCAGCAGCGTAGACGAGAGCTCCTACAATGAGCAGTTCTTC.

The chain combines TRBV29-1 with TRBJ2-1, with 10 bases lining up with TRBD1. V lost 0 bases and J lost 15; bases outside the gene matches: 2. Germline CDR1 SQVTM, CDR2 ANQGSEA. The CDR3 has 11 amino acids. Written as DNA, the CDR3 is TGCAGCGTTGAAGAGGACAGGGGGTGGTTCTTC. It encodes CSVEEDRGWFF.

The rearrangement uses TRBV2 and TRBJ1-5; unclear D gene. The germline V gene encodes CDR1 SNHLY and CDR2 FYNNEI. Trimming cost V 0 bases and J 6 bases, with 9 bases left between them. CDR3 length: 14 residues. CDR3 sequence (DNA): TGTGCCAGCAGTGAAGCGCATCCGGGTCAGCCCCAGCATTTT. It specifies CASSEAHPGQPQHF.

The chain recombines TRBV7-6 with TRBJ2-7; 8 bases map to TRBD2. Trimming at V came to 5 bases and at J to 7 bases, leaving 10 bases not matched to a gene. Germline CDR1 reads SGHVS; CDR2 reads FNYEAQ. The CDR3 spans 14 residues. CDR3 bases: TGTGCCAGCAGCCTTATGAGCGGGGGTCGTGAGCAGTACTTC. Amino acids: CASSLMSGGREQYF. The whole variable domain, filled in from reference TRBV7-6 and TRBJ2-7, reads GAGVSQSPRYKVTKRGQDVALRCDPISGHVSLYWYRQALGQGPEFLTYFNYEAQQDKSGLPNDRFSAERPEGSISTLTIQRTEQRDSAMYRCASSLMSGGREQYFGPGTRLTVT.

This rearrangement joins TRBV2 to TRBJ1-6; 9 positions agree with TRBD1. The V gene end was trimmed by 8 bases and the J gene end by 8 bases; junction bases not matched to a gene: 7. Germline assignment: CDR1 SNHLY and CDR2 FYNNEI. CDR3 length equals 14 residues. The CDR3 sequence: CASVRTGEDSPLHF. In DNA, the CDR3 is TGTGCCAGCGTCCGGACAGGGGAGGATTCACCCCTCCACTTT.

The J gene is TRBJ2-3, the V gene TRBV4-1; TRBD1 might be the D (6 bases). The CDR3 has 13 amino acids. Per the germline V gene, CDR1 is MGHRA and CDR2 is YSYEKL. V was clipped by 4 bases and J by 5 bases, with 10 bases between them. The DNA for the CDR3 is TGCGCCAGCAGCCTAACACAGGGAGATACGCAGTATTTT. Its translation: CASSLTQGDTQYF.

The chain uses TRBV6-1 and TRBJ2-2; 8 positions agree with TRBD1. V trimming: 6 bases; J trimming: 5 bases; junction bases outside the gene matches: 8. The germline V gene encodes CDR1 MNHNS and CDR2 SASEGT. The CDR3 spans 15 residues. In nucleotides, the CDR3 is TGTGCCAGCAGAACAGACAGGGGTGGAACCGGGGAGCTGTTTTTT. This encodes CASRTDRGGTGELFF.

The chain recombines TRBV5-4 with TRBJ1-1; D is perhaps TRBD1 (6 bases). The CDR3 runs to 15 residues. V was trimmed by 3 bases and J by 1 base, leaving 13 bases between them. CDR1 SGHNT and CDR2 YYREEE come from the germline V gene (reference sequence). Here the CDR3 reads CASSSRQAWNTEAFF. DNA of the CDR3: TGTGCCAGCAGCTCTAGACAGGCGTGGAACACTGAAGCTTTCTTT.

CDR3 bases: TGTGCCAGCAGCCTCCGACAGTACGACATCTATGGCTACACCTTC. Amino acids: CASSLRQYDIYGYTF. The gene calls are TRBV11-2 and TRBJ1-2, with D perhaps matching TRBD1 (5 bases). The length of the CDR3 is 15 residues. V was cut by 5 bases and J by 4 bases, with 17 bases left in between. Germline V gene sequence: CDR1 SGHAT, CDR2 FQNNGV.

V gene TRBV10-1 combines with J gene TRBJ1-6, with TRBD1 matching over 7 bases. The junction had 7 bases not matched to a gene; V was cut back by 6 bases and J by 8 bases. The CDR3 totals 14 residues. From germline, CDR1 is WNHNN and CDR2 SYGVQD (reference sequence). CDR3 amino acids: CASSPTGKDSPLHF. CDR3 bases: TGCGCCAGCAGCCCGACAGGGAAGGATTCACCCCTCCACTTT.

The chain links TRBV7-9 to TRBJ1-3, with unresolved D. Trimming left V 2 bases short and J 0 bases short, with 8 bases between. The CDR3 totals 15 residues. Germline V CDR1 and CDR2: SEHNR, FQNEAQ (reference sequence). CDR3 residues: CASSLPLSSGNTIYF. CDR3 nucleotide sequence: TGTGCCAGCAGCTTACCTCTGAGCTCTGGAAACACCATATATTTT.

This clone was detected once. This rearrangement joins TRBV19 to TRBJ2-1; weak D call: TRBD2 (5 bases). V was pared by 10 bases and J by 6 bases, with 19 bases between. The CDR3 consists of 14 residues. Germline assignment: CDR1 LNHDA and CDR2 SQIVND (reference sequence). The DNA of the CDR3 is TGTGCCACTCGGACTGGAGCAATATCCAATGAGCAGTTCTTC. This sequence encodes CATRTGAISNEQFF.